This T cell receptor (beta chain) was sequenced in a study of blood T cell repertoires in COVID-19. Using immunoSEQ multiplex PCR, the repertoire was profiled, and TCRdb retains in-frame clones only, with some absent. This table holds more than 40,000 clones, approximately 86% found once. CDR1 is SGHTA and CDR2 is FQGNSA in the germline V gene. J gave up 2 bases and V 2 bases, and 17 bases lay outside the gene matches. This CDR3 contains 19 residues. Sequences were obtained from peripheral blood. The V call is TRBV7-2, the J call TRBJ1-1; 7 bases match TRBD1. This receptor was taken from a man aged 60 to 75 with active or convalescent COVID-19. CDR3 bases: TGTGCCAGCAGCTTAAGTTCCTCGACCGTTGGGACAGACAACACTGAAGCTTTCTTT. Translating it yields CASSLSSSTVGTDNTEAFF.